This TCR beta chain was recorded in a study of response to subunit inactivated influenza vaccine. About this clonotype: The antigen remains undetermined.

TCRdb ran MiXCR on the RT-PCR reads and lists one entry per CDR3 protein. Here the sample spans around 320,000 distinct CDR3 sequences, about 20% being singletons. Study-level results: Few additional T cells are recruited per seasonal influenza vaccination, authors suggested.

The length of the CDR3 is 15 residues. Per the germline V gene, CDR1 is SGHDT and CDR2 is YYEEEE. Trimming took off 4 bases at V and 2 bases at J, with 14 bases between the two ends. V usage is TRBV5-6 and J usage is TRBJ2-3; D possibly corresponds to TRBD2 (5 bases). This specimen consisted of PBMCs from blood, obtained less than 22 months after vaccination. The source of this sequence is a man aged 50 to 69 who received an inactivated influenza vaccine. CDR3 sequence reads: CASSPGIISTDTQYF. CDR3 nucleotide sequence: TGTGCCAGCAGCCCCGGGATCATCTCCACAGATACGCAGTATTTT.